The 25 T cell receptor beta chains listed next were all sequenced from one sample in a study of T cells after yellow fever vaccination. TCRdb passed the 5' RACE reads through MiXCR, listing each CDR3 protein once. The data hold around 320,000 distinct CDR3 sequences, with less than 9.5% observed a single time. The sequences come from CD4+ T cells sorted from PBMCs, collected 5 days after the yellow fever booster vaccination. These receptors were taken from a man aged 18-30 years who received the YFV17D yellow fever vaccine.

The V and J genes are TRBV11-2 and TRBJ2-2; a weak D match, TRBD1 (6 bases). This CDR3 spans 15 amino acids. V lost 5 bases and J 1 base, leaving 11 bases between the germline ends. Germline V CDR1 and CDR2: SGHAT, FQNNGV. CDR3 nucleotide sequence: TGTGCCAGCAGCCGCCAGACAGGGAACACCGGGGAGCTGTTTTTT. Protein: CASSRQTGNTGELFF.

A few counts support this clonotype. The V gene is TRBV4-2, the J gene TRBJ1-1; D is ambiguous. The V and J ends lost 0 bases and 1 base respectively, with 6 bases between them. The CDR3 length is 14 residues. Per germline, CDR1 LGHNA and CDR2 YNFKEQ. CDR3 in DNA: TGTGCCAGCAGCCAAGATGGACCGAACACTGAAGCTTTCTTT. This gives the protein CASSQDGPNTEAFF.

This chain joins TRBV6-5 and TRBJ1-1; 12 bases line up with TRBD1. The V segment lost 7 bases and the J segment 3 bases; nucleotides outside the gene matches: 6. The CDR3 runs 15 residues. In germline, CDR1 is MNHEY, CDR2 SVGAGI. CDR3 DNA: TGTGCCAGCACCCGGGACAGGGGGCCTTACACTGAAGCTTTCTTT. Amino acids: CASTRDRGPYTEAFF.

This clonotype came up many times. The chain carries TRBV12-3 or TRBV12-4 and TRBJ2-1, with D perhaps being TRBD1 or TRBD2 (5 bases each). The CDR3 loop spans 13 amino acids. Trimming cost V 1 base and J 9 bases, with 10 bases left between them. CDR3 protein: CASSLVRGTEQFF. The CDR3 nucleotides read TGTGCCAGCAGTTTAGTCCGGGGCACTGAGCAGTTCTTC.

This clonotype occurred a few times. The rearrangement uses TRBV18 and TRBJ2-2; the match to TRBD2 covers 10 bases. Germline V gene sequence: CDR1 KGHSH, CDR2 LQKENI. Unmatched junction bases numbered 3, after V lost 5 bases and J lost 3 bases. The CDR3 runs to 15 residues. The CDR3 nucleotides are TGTGCCAGCTCAGCTAGCGGGGGCGACACCGGGGAGCTGTTTTTT. It codes for CASSASGGDTGELFF.

The chain combines TRBV12-3 or TRBV12-4 with TRBJ2-2, with D hard to call. V was cut by 3 bases and J by 7 bases, with 6 bases left in between. The CDR3 covers 12 residues. In DNA form, the CDR3 reads TGTGCCAGCAGTTTCGTCGGCGGGGAGCTGTTTTTT. This sequence encodes CASSFVGGELFF.

This clonotype came up many times. V and J are TRBV20-1 and TRBJ2-7, with a tentative D call TRBD1 (5 bases). The CDR3 runs to 12 residues. CDR1 is DFQATT, CDR2 SNEGSKA, per germline (reference sequence). The V end lost 3 bases, the J end lost 2 bases, and 8 bases lay between the germline ends. Here the CDR3 DNA reads TGCAGTGCTAGGACAGCTGCCTACGAGCAGTACTTC. It encodes CSARTAAYEQYF.

This clonotype has at least ten counts. V usage is TRBV14 and J usage is TRBJ2-3; D could derive from TRBD1 or TRBD2 (5 bases each). The CDR3 loop spans 13 amino acids. Trimming stripped 10 bases from V and 10 bases from J, with 21 bases between. Germline V lookup: CDR1 SGHDN, CDR2 FVKESK. For the CDR3, the DNA is TGTGCCAACCCGGGACGGAGCGGTAGGGCGCAGTATTTT. Its translation: CANPGRSGRAQYF.

This sequence joins TRBV14 and TRBJ1-2; D ambiguous. The germline V gene has CDR1 SGHDN and CDR2 FVKESK. The CDR3 length is 15 residues. The germline V and J ends were trimmed by 0 bases and 3 bases, with 11 bases remaining between them. Here the CDR3 reads CASSQDLGRDYGYTF. CDR3 DNA: TGTGCCAGCAGCCAAGATCTAGGACGGGACTATGGCTACACCTTC.

This clonotype appeared many times. The rearrangement uses TRBV4-3 and TRBJ1-2; D remains unclear. The length of the CDR3 is 13 residues. Trimming cost V 0 bases and J 14 bases, with 16 bases left between them. Germline V gives CDR1 LGHNA, CDR2 YSLEER. The CDR3 region is CASSQELAGPGTF. For the CDR3, the DNA is TGCGCCAGCAGCCAAGAGTTGGCAGGACCTGGAACCTTC.

This clonotype has only a few counts. This chain links TRBV20-1 with TRBJ2-5, with TRBD2 identical over 10 bases. The length of the CDR3 is 14 residues. V shed 3 bases, J shed 1 base, and the junction held 2 bases outside the gene matches. In germline, CDR1 is DFQATT, CDR2 SNEGSKA (reference sequence). The CDR3 loop reads CSARKRGGQETQYF. Written as DNA, the CDR3 is TGCAGTGCTAGGAAGCGGGGGGGCCAAGAGACCCAGTACTTC.

The chain carries TRBV15 and TRBJ1-1; 7 bases are shared with TRBD1. CDR3 size: 15 residues. The junction had 8 bases not matched to a gene; V was cut back by 2 bases and J by 5 bases. Germline CDR1 reads LNHNV; CDR2 reads YYDKDF (reference sequence). CDR3: CATSRNRGFGTEAFF. The CDR3, as DNA: TGTGCCACCAGCAGAAACAGGGGTTTTGGGACTGAAGCTTTCTTT.

V and J are TRBV4-3 and TRBJ1-4, with a tentative D call TRBD1 (5 bases). Trimming took 2 bases from V and 4 from J, leaving 20 bases between them. The CDR3 is made up of 18 amino acids. Germline V gene sequence: CDR1 LGHNA, CDR2 YSLEER. The CDR3 sequence: CASSQRRGQRGLNEKLFF. The CDR3 DNA sequence: TGCGCCAGCAGCCAACGTAGGGGCCAAAGGGGCCTTAATGAAAAACTGTTTTTT.

This clonotype has a handful of counts. The rearrangement links TRBV6-1 to TRBJ1-5; D is perhaps TRBD1 (5 bases). V gave up 1 base and J gave up 7 bases, with 14 bases separating them. Germline lookup yields CDR1 MNHNS and CDR2 SASEGT. The length of the CDR3 is 15 residues. The CDR3, as DNA: TGTGCCAGCAGTGAAGGCCACCGGGGACCACAGCCCCAGCATTTT. Its protein product is CASSEGHRGPQPQHF.

This clonotype was seen more than once but under ten times. The chain is built from TRBV10-3 and TRBJ1-3; D is undetermined. The ends were cut back, 3 bases at V and 0 bases at J, with 9 bases in the middle. The CDR3 is 15 amino acids. The germline CDR1 and CDR2 sequences are ENHRY and SYGVKD. This CDR3 is CAISENGGSGNTIYF. The CDR3 bases are TGTGCCATCAGTGAAAACGGTGGCTCTGGAAACACCATATATTTT.

V is TRBV5-1 and J is TRBJ2-5, with 10 bases fitting TRBD1. The V gene end was trimmed by 4 bases and the J gene end by 1 base; junction bases not matched to a gene: 19. The CDR3 totals 20 residues. Germline CDR1 reads SGHRS; CDR2 reads YFSETQ. The CDR3 spells CASSRQGAISGATIQETQYF. CDR3 DNA sequence: TGCGCCAGCAGCCGACAGGGGGCGATTAGCGGGGCGACTATCCAAGAGACCCAGTACTTC.

The chain employs TRBV27 and TRBJ2-5; tentatively, D is TRBD1 or TRBD2 (7 bases each). This CDR3 has 14 amino acids. Germline CDR1 is MNHEY and CDR2 is SMNVEV (reference sequence). Trimming pared 5 bases from V and 4 bases from J, leaving 14 bases between. The DNA for the CDR3 is TGTGCCAGCAGTCACCAGGGGGGGAGAGAGACCCAGTACTTC. Its translation is CASSHQGGRETQYF.

The chain joins TRBV7-9 to TRBJ1-3; perhaps TRBD1 as D (6 bases). Germline CDR1 and CDR2: SEHNR and FQNEAQ (reference sequence). This CDR3 region has 17 residues. Deletions cut 6 bases from V and 7 bases from J, with 25 bases between. CDR3 residues: CASRNRAEQGADNTIYF. For the CDR3, the DNA is TGTGCCAGCAGGAATCGGGCGGAACAGGGAGCCGATAACACCATATATTTT.

The gene calls are TRBV20-1 and TRBJ1-1, with 8 bases fitting TRBD1. Germline CDR1 and CDR2: DFQATT and SNEGSKA (reference sequence). V was pared by 6 bases and J by 0 bases, with 6 bases of the junction left unmatched. This CDR3 is 14 amino acids long. CDR3 in DNA: TGCAGTGCCCAATACAGGGGGATGAACACTGAAGCTTTCTTT. Residues: CSAQYRGMNTEAFF.

This clonotype was seen a handful of times. The gene calls are TRBV15 and TRBJ1-1, with 9 bases identical to TRBD1. Per the germline V gene, CDR1 is LNHNV and CDR2 is YYDKDF (reference sequence). This CDR3 is built from 15 residues. The J segment lost 1 base and the V segment lost 5 bases, leaving 5 bases of the junction unmatched. The CDR3 protein is CATSRRTGANTEAFF. CDR3 sequence (DNA): TGTGCCACCAGCCGCCGGACAGGGGCGAACACTGAAGCTTTCTTT. Drawing the rest from reference TRBV15 and TRBJ1-1, the complete variable domain is DAMVIQNPRYQVTQFGKPVTLSCSQTLNHNVMYWYQQKSSQAPKLLFHYYDKDFNNEADTPDNFQSRRPNTSFCFLDIRSPGLGDTAMYLCATSRRTGANTEAFFGQGTRLTVV.

The table lists this clonotype with a few counts. CDR3 amino acids: CASSSQGRDTEAFF. CDR3 nucleotide sequence: TGCGCCAGCAGCTCACAGGGGAGGGACACTGAAGCTTTCTTT. This sequence joins TRBV5-1 and TRBJ1-1, with 7 nucleotides matching TRBD1. The CDR3 spans 14 residues. Germline V gene lookup returns CDR1 SGHRS and CDR2 YFSETQ. The junction had 5 bases not matched to a gene; V was cut back by 3 bases and J by 3 bases.

The chain joins TRBV5-1 to TRBJ1-4, with D tentatively TRBD1 (5 bases). The ends were cut back, 4 bases at V and 0 bases at J, with 19 bases in the middle. Per germline, CDR1 SGHRS and CDR2 YFSETQ. This CDR3 has 18 amino acids. For the CDR3, the DNA is TGCGCCAGCAGCGGGGGACGGGAGGGCTCCTCAACTAATGAAAAACTGTTTTTT. This encodes CASSGGREGSSTNEKLFF.

This clonotype was seen a handful of times. This rearrangement joins TRBV5-1 to TRBJ2-5; TRBD1 might be the D (6 bases). Germline V lookup: CDR1 SGHRS, CDR2 YFSETQ. The length of the CDR3 is 15 residues. V lost 4 bases and J 4 bases, leaving 17 bases between the germline ends. The CDR3 nucleotides read TGCGCCAGCAGCATAACAGGGAATACGGTAGAGACCCAGTACTTC. Encoded protein: CASSITGNTVETQYF.

This clonotype was seen only a few times. The V call is TRBV10-3, the J call TRBJ2-2; TRBD1 aligns across 10 bases. This CDR3 is built from 16 residues. V lost 7 bases and J lost 5; bases outside the gene matches: 10. In germline, CDR1 is ENHRY, CDR2 SYGVKD. In DNA, the CDR3 is TGTGCCATCAAGGGACAGGGGACAGGGGAAACCGGGGAGCTGTTTTTT. This encodes CAIKGQGTGETGELFF.

This clonotype was counted only a few times. V usage is TRBV4-2 and J usage is TRBJ2-7, with D perhaps TRBD2 (7 bases). Germline V gene lookup returns CDR1 LGHNA and CDR2 YNFKEQ. The CDR3 consists of 16 residues. V lost 1 base, J lost 0 bases, and 13 bases lay in between. CDR3 in amino acids: CASSQGGGFSSYEQYF. The CDR3 DNA reads TGTGCCAGCAGCCAAGGGGGGGGCTTTAGCTCCTACGAGCAGTACTTC.